A selection of T cell receptor beta chains follows, all from one sample in a study of T cells in Graves' hyperthyroidism and ophthalmopathy. TCRdb recomputed calls from the multiplex PCR reads with MiXCR, one row per CDR3 protein. The data show around 430,000 distinct CDR3 sequences, 14% to 15% seen once. The sequenced sample was blood. These receptor sequences come from a woman aged 30 to 39 with Graves' hyperthyroidism. CDR3s include the opening cysteine and the closing phenylalanine or tryptophan. The order of the fields is clone size, D gene, V gene, J gene, CDR3 protein, CDR3 DNA. A D gene is named only where the DNA matches it firmly. The listing skips clone size in some rows; elsewhere it reads once, few, many or a size class.

>many|.|TRBV11-2|TRBJ1-1
CASSLGQLMNTEAFF
TGTGCCAGCAGCTTAGGACAGCTTATGAACACTGAAGCTTTCTTT
>many|.|TRBV7-9|TRBJ1-1
CASSSADRHTEAFF
TGTGCCAGCAGCTCAGCCGACAGGCACACTGAAGCTTTCTTT
>many|.|TRBV3-1|TRBJ2-7
CASSQAWTDSHEQYF
TGTGCCAGCAGCCAAGCCTGGACGGACTCCCACGAGCAGTACTTC
>many|.|TRBV2|TRBJ2-2
CASSQYTRTGELFF
TGTGCCAGCAGTCAATACACTAGAACTGGGGAGCTGTTTTTT
>.|.|TRBV20-1|TRBJ2-1
CSARGRVREQFF
TGCAGTGCTAGAGGAAGGGTTCGAGAGCAGTTCTTC
>many|TRBD2|TRBV6-5|TRBJ2-3
CASSYRAGATDTQYF
TGTGCCAGCAGTTACCGGGCGGGAGCCACAGATACGCAGTATTTT
>few|TRBD1|TRBV6-1|TRBJ2-5
CASSSYRGKEETQYF
TGTGCCAGCAGCAGCTACAGGGGGAAAGAAGAGACCCAGTACTTC
>many|.|TRBV2|TRBJ2-5
CASSELRQETQYF
TGTGCCAGCAGTGAACTAAGACAAGAGACCCAGTACTTC
>.|TRBD2|TRBV10-1|TRBJ2-7
CASRNKPGLAGPQSYEQYF
TGCGCCAGCAGAAATAAACCGGGACTAGCGGGACCACAAAGTTACGAGCAGTACTTC
>many|.|TRBV12-3/TRBV12-4|TRBJ2-7
CASGPGYEQYF
TGTGCCAGCGGACCTGGGTACGAGCAGTACTTC
>many|TRBD1|TRBV30|TRBJ2-7
CAWSSRDRGPYEQYF
TGTGCCTGGAGTTCCCGGGACAGGGGACCCTACGAGCAGTACTTC
>many|TRBD2|TRBV6-1|TRBJ2-1
CASTFGTKATSEQFF
TGTGCCAGTACCTTTGGGACTAAAGCTACTAGTGAGCAGTTCTTC
>few|TRBD2|TRBV5-1|TRBJ2-7
CASTGTSGAYEQYF
TGCGCCAGTACGGGGACTAGCGGGGCCTACGAGCAGTACTTC
>many|TRBD1|TRBV2|TRBJ2-7
CASSGQGRSYEQYF
TGTGCCAGCAGTGGACAGGGTCGCTCCTACGAGCAGTACTTC